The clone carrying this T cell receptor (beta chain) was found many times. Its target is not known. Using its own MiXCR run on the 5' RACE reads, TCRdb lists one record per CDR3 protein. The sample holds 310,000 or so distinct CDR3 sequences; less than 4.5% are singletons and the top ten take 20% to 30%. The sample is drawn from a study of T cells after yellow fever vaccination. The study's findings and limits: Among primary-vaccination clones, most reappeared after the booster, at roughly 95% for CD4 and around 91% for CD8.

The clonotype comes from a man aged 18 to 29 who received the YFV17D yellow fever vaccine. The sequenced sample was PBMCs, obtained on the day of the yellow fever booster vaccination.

CDR3 sequence: CASSHQLEGDQPQHF. For the CDR3, the DNA is TGCGCCAGCAGCCATCAATTGGAGGGCGATCAGCCCCAGCATTTT. The V and J genes are TRBV4-1 and TRBJ1-5, with unresolved D. The CDR3 length is 15 residues. Germline lookup yields CDR1 MGHRA and CDR2 YSYEKL. Trimming removed 3 bases at V and 5 bases at J, with 14 bases between.